One sample yielded the 15 T cell receptor beta chains listed below, sequenced in a study of T-cell memory formation after mild COVID-19 (dated by TCRdb to about 2021). The protocol used for the library was 5' RACE. The sequencer listed for this sample is Illumina NovaSeq 6000. TCRdb applied fastp at Q25 and MiXCR to the public reads, then kept only in-frame beta chains. Rows with one shared CDR3 protein collapse into an entry with the most common genes and DNA. This sample has approximately 89,000 distinct CDR3 sequences in its table, and around 13% of those were observed once. Around 41% of the sample is in the top ten clones. The sequencing sample was made of PBMCs or a T cell subset sorted from them (not recorded which). These receptors came from a man between 18 and 35 years old who had mild COVID-19 (a few samples of this study predate the infection). The sample titles of this study are shuffled in the database, so cell type and time point are left out; the donor was told from shared clones.

V and J are TRBV11-2 and TRBJ2-2; tentatively, D is TRBD1 (5 bases). Trimming shortened V by 0 bases and J by 6 bases, and 14 bases separated the two germline ends. This CDR3 comprises 16 residues. Germline V gene data show CDR1 as SGHAT and CDR2 as FQNNGV. The CDR3 coding sequence is TGTGCCAGCAGCTTAGAAGGGCTAGGGGAAGCCGGGGAGCTGTTTTTT. Translated: CASSLEGLGEAGELFF.

This clonotype has just a few counts. The CDR3 DNA is TGTGCCAGCAGCTTGGTTCTAGCGGGGGGCCTCTCCTACAATGAGCAGTTCTTC. This gives the protein CASSLVLAGGLSYNEQFF. J is TRBJ2-1 and V is TRBV5-8; 11 nucleotides align to TRBD2. V trimming: 0 bases; J trimming: 0 bases; junction bases outside the gene matches: 5. Germline CDR1 SGHTS, CDR2 YDEGEE. The CDR3 totals 18 residues.

This clonotype was detected a few times. J is TRBJ2-7 and V is TRBV19; no firm D call. This CDR3 comprises 15 residues. V gave up 4 bases and J gave up 0 bases, with 13 bases separating them. Germline V lookup: CDR1 LNHDA, CDR2 SQIVND (reference sequence). This chain's CDR3 is CASSRWLTSSYEQYF. The CDR3 nucleotides are TGTGCCAGTAGTAGGTGGCTCACGAGCTCCTACGAGCAGTACTTC.

The chain carries TRBV4-1 and TRBJ1-1; weak D call: TRBD1 (6 bases). Trimming left V 1 base short and J 4 bases short, with 13 bases between. The CDR3 loop spans 15 amino acids. The germline V gene encodes CDR1 MGHRA and CDR2 YSYEKL. The CDR3 loop is CASSQGGGGVTEAFF. The DNA for the CDR3 is TGCGCCAGCAGCCAAGGCGGGGGGGGCGTCACTGAAGCTTTCTTT.

The rearrangement joins TRBV4-3 to TRBJ2-5, with D perhaps matching TRBD1 or TRBD2 (5 bases each). In germline, CDR1 is LGHNA, CDR2 YSLEER. CDR3 length equals 15 residues. Trimming took 0 bases from V and 4 from J, leaving 12 bases between them. This CDR3 reads CASSQDQGTGETQYF. The DNA of the CDR3 is TGCGCCAGCAGCCAAGATCAAGGGACGGGAGAGACCCAGTACTTC.

CDR3 in amino acids: CSVTGTGGFGYTF. The CDR3 nucleotides read TGCAGCGTAACCGGGACAGGGGGCTTTGGCTACACCTTC. This chain uses TRBV29-1 with TRBJ1-2; 12 bases fit TRBD1. Looked up from germline, CDR1 is SQVTM and CDR2 is ANQGSEA. Unmatched junction bases numbered 6, after V lost 6 bases and J lost 7 bases. CDR3 length equals 13 residues.

The V call is TRBV7-8, the J call TRBJ1-6; tentative D call: TRBD1 (5 bases). The CDR3 has 14 residues. Deletions cut 2 bases from V and 7 bases from J, with 9 bases between. Germline V gene data show CDR1 as SGHVS and CDR2 as FQNEAQ. The CDR3 is CASSLTEGNSPLHF. The CDR3 DNA follows: TGTGCCAGCAGCTTAACCGAGGGGAATTCACCCCTCCACTTT.

In its sample, this clonotype was seen a few times. The genes are TRBV5-1 and TRBJ2-1; TRBD2 might be the D (5 bases). V lost 5 bases and J 8 bases, leaving 14 bases between the germline ends. The CDR3 has 13 residues. CDR1 is SGHRS and CDR2 is YFSETQ in the germline V gene. The CDR3 DNA reads TGCGCCAGCAGTTTCCGAGGACTGGATGAGCAGTTCTTC. Protein product: CASSFRGLDEQFF.

The rearrangement uses TRBV4-1 and TRBJ2-2, with D possibly being TRBD1 (5 bases). The length of the CDR3 is 15 residues. The germline gives CDR1 MGHRA, CDR2 YSYEKL. V was shortened by 5 bases and J by 7 bases, with 17 bases between the two germline ends. The chain's CDR3 is CASSFHRRTDGELFF. CDR3 DNA: TGCGCCAGCAGCTTTCACAGGCGGACGGACGGGGAGCTGTTTTTT.

This rearrangement joins TRBV6-6 to TRBJ2-1, with a weak D call TRBD2 (5 bases). Germline V gene data show CDR1 as MNHNY and CDR2 as SVGAGI (reference sequence). With 7 bases removed from V and 8 bases from J, the gap between germline ends came to 18 bases. CDR3 length: 14 residues. CDR3 residues: CASMSLGASYEQFF. DNA for the CDR3: TGTGCCAGCATGTCACTAGGAGCGTCATATGAGCAGTTCTTC.

Only a few counts were recorded for this clonotype. This chain uses TRBV6-5 with TRBJ1-6; weak D call: TRBD1 (6 bases). CDR1 MNHEY and CDR2 SVGAGI come from the germline V gene. V lost 6 bases to trimming and J lost 6 bases, with 18 bases between them. The CDR3 is 16 amino acids. The DNA for the CDR3 is TGTGCCAGCAGAGCTTCGAGGGGGGTTTTTAATTCACCCCTCCACTTT. Translated, it gives CASRASRGVFNSPLHF.

This chain links TRBV24-1 with TRBJ2-2, with 9 bases fitting TRBD1. The CDR3 totals 14 residues. Per germline, CDR1 KGHDR and CDR2 SFDVKD. The J segment lost 4 bases and the V segment lost 11 bases, leaving 7 bases of the junction unmatched. CDR3 sequence: CAIYRGRFTGELFF. The CDR3 DNA sequence: TGTGCCATTTACAGGGGGCGGTTCACCGGGGAGCTGTTTTTT.

The chain employs TRBV5-1 and TRBJ2-2; D remains unclear. The CDR3 is 15 residues long. CDR1 is SGHRS, CDR2 YFSETQ, per germline. V was trimmed by 6 bases and J by 2 bases, leaving 14 bases between them. CDR3 DNA sequence: TGCGCCAGCACGTACAGAGCTTACAACACCGGGGAGCTGTTTTTT. It yields the protein CASTYRAYNTGELFF.

The rearrangement uses TRBV7-2 and TRBJ1-1, with D unresolved. V lost 2 bases to trimming and J lost 3 bases, with 25 bases between them. CDR3 length: 19 residues. From germline, CDR1 is SGHTA and CDR2 FQGNSA. DNA for the CDR3: TGTGCCAGCAGCTTAAACCCCCGGGATCGGACGTACCTGCACACTGAAGCTTTCTTT. Translating it yields CASSLNPRDRTYLHTEAFF.

This clonotype was picked up a small number of times. The chain joins TRBV6-5 to TRBJ2-1; TRBD2 is a possible D gene (6 bases). The V end lost 11 bases, the J end lost 4 bases, and 12 bases lay between the germline ends. CDR1 and CDR2 (germline): MNHEY, SVGAGI. The CDR3 length is 12 residues. The CDR3 coding sequence is TGTGCCTCGGGACTCGCGTACAATGAGCAGTTCTTC. It codes for CASGLAYNEQFF.